Listed below are T cell receptor beta chains from one sample, sequenced in a study of T-cell memory formation after mild COVID-19. TCRdb reprocessed the 5' RACE reads via MiXCR and lists one record per CDR3 protein. This sample has about 170,000 distinct CDR3 sequences, with 10% to 15% found just once. The source material was PBMCs or a T cell subset sorted from them (not recorded which). The receptor source for this set is a man in his late teens or twenties who had mild COVID-19 (a few samples of this study predate the infection). Cell type and time point are not known. CDR3s include the opening cysteine and the closing phenylalanine or tryptophan. Size tells how often a clone was seen (once, few, many) or the class of an expanded clone, and some rows leave it out.

CDR3 protein | J gene | V gene | clone size
CSASTGAVGNTIYF | TRBJ1-3 | TRBV20-1 | few
CASTGARGTGELFF | TRBJ2-2 | TRBV12-3/TRBV12-4 | few
CASSTRRGTQYF | TRBJ2-3 | TRBV11-2 | few
CASSRGGGGQGLYEQYF | TRBJ2-7 | TRBV4-1 | NA
CASSRTGVPDTQYF | TRBJ2-3 | TRBV12-3/TRBV12-4 | NA
CASSFGSGGEDTQYF | TRBJ2-3 | TRBV5-1 | few
CASSPGTGGLVDGYTF | TRBJ1-2 | TRBV18 | few
CASSQDRLLSPQGYTF | TRBJ1-2 | TRBV4-1 | NA
CASSWTALAKNIQYF | TRBJ2-4 | TRBV6-5 | few
CSASRTALTGANVLTF | TRBJ2-6 | TRBV20-1 | few
CASSFTGTGELGGYTF | TRBJ1-2 | TRBV6-5 | NA
CASRPFGQGGETQYF | TRBJ2-5 | TRBV5-6 | NA
CASSFREYQETQYF | TRBJ2-5 | TRBV12-3/TRBV12-4 | few
CASSLGTASGELFF | TRBJ2-2 | TRBV5-5 | many
CSAPSTELAKNIQYF | TRBJ2-4 | TRBV20-1 | many
CSAIYGYAGSPLHF | TRBJ1-6 | TRBV20-1 | few
CASSLAQQETQYF | TRBJ2-5 | TRBV7-2 | few
CASSLERNTEAFF | TRBJ1-1 | TRBV5-6 | many
CASSQYTGRAEKLFF | TRBJ1-4 | TRBV11-2 | many
CASSSGMRVGEKLFF | TRBJ1-4 | TRBV6-5 | few
CASGEAFVGAAKNIQYF | TRBJ2-4 | TRBV6-2/TRBV6-3 | NA
CASSFRRVVAGELFF | TRBJ2-2 | TRBV12-3/TRBV12-4 | few
CASSLEGVSNYGYTF | TRBJ1-2 | TRBV5-1 | NA
CASYPGDRPPEQFF | TRBJ2-1 | TRBV2 | few
CSAELYSGEDDEQFF | TRBJ2-1 | TRBV20-1 | NA
CASSLDRLAGVETQYF | TRBJ2-5 | TRBV5-1 | NA
CASSLRARDNTEAFF | TRBJ1-1 | TRBV19 | NA
CASSPDRGTRYSNQPQHF | TRBJ1-5 | TRBV7-8 | many
CASSQHRDTAVF | TRBJ2-1 | TRBV3-1 | NA
CSARDGRPEAFF | TRBJ1-1 | TRBV20-1 | few
CARGPQLFF | TRBJ1-4 | TRBV6-5 | NA
CAISPSLGRGQFF | TRBJ2-1 | TRBV10-3 | NA